This T cell receptor (beta chain) is from a study of cytomegalovirus exposure and HLA in healthy donors. Remarks on this clone: Antigen unknown.

Broader study findings: Prior analysis indicated that the majority of TCR beta V segments exhibited productivity approximately 87% or approximately 30% of the time. The study found most TCR sequences rare, yet found some public TCRs in many donors. The study put 150 to 200 TCR beta chains on its list as cytomegalovirus-associated.

Both 60 Vbeta primers and 13 Jbeta primers went into the PCR. Some clones are missing from TCRdb's copy, which holds only in-frame ones; the method was immunoSEQ multiplex PCR. The data contain a few hundred thousand clones, about 93% of them seen just once; the ten biggest clones take up 1.5% to 2%. This CDR3 is built from 15 residues. Trimming stripped 5 bases from V and 0 bases from J, with 13 bases between. Germline CDR1 and CDR2: MDHEN and SYDVKM. The sequencing input was PBMCs. This chain links TRBV28 with TRBJ2-5, with unresolved D. The receptor's source is a girl aged 2 to 9 in good health and CMV-seronegative. The CDR3 here is CASSPTTPYQETQYF. The CDR3 bases are TGTGCCAGCAGTCCAACGACACCGTACCAAGAGACCCAGTACTTC. The whole variable domain, filled in from reference TRBV28 and TRBJ2-5, reads DVKVTQSSRYLVKRTGEKVFLECVQDMDHENMFWYRQDPGLGLRLIYFSYDVKMKEKGDIPEGYSVSREKKERFSLILESASTNQTSMYLCASSPTTPYQETQYFGPGTRLLVL.